This T cell receptor beta chain appears in the sequencing data of a study of Ad26.COV2.S vaccination and SARS-CoV-2 variants. The overall study: Ad26.COV2.S was injected intramuscularly once or twice, 56 days apart. Study results and limitations: Possible underestimation of total T cell responses by the TCR breadth and depth analyses was noted.

V lost 4 bases and J lost 9, with 16 bases in between. The CDR3 sequence is 15 residues long. Germline V gene lookup returns CDR1 MNHNY and CDR2 SVGAGI (reference sequence). A word on this clone: Its target is unknown.

Only in-frame clones appear in the TCRdb table, and some are missing; sequencing was by immunoSEQ multiplex PCR. The sample has 350,000 to 550,000 clones; 85% to 90% are singletons. Treatment specified: some 19 received Ad26.COV2.S at low or high dose, single or two shots; 5 received placebo; per-sample allocation not given. Specimen acquisition occurred on day 63 following the initial vaccine or placebo injection. The donor's status was that of an adult aged 18-55 years in Boston. An Ad26 vector that expressed Wuhan-strain SARS-CoV-2 spike constituted the vaccine. The genes are TRBV6-6 and TRBJ1-6; D remains ambiguous. This TCR came from a person aged 18-65 years who received the Ad26.COV2.S COVID-19 vaccine or a placebo. Material: peripheral blood, obtained in a trial of Ad26.COV2.S vaccine versus placebo. Here the CDR3 reads CASSSPRGASSPLHF. The CDR3 DNA sequence: TGTGCCAGCAGTTCCCCGAGAGGAGCTTCTTCACCCCTCCACTTT.